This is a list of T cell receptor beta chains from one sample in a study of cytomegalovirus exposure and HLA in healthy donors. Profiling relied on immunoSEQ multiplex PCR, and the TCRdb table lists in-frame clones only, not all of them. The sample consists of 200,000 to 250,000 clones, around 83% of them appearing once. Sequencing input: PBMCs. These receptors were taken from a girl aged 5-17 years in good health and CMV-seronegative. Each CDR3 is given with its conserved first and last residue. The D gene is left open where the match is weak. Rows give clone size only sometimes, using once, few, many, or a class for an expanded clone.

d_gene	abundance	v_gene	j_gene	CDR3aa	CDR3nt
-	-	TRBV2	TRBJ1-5	CASSTNAGDNQPQHF	TGTGCCAGCAGTACAAACGCAGGGGACAATCAGCCCCAGCATTTT
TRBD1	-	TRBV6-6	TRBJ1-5	CASSYSGTGNQPQHF	TGTGCCAGCAGTTACTCAGGGACAGGGAATCAGCCCCAGCATTTT
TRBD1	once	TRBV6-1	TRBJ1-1	CASSPGQGETEAFF	TGTGCCAGCAGTCCGGGACAGGGGGAGACTGAAGCTTTCTTT
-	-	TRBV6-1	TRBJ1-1	CASSARGPFTEAFF	TGTGCCAGCAGTGCCAGGGGACCTTTCACTGAAGCTTTCTTT
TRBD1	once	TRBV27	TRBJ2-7	CASSGTVSYEQYF	TGTGCCAGCAGTGGGACAGTGAGCTACGAGCAGTACTTC
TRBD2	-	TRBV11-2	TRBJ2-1	CASSLRSGGLGLDEQFF	TGTGCCAGCAGCTTGAGGTCGGGGGGACTAGGTTTGGATGAGCAGTTCTTC
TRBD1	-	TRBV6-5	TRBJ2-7	CASSDRDRVIYEQYF	TGTGCCAGCTCAGACCGGGACAGAGTTATCTACGAGCAGTACTTC
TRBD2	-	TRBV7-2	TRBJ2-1	CASRWGGGAGEQFF	TGTGCCAGCAGGTGGGGCGGGGGGGCCGGTGAGCAGTTCTTC
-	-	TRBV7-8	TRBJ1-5	CASSPGVGQPQHF	TGTGCCAGCAGCCCAGGGGTAGGGCAGCCCCAGCATTTT
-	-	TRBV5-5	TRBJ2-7	CASLVVGRGAYEQYF	TGTGCCAGCCTCGTCGTGGGACGGGGGGCTTACGAGCAGTACTTC